What follows are 22 T cell receptor beta chains derived from one specimen sequenced in a study of T-cell memory formation after mild COVID-19. Each CDR3 protein gets one entry after TCRdb re-called the 5' RACE reads with MiXCR. The sample has 50,000 or so distinct CDR3 sequences, about 30% seen once. The sequenced sample was PBMCs or a T cell subset sorted from them (not recorded which). These receptors all stem from a man aged 18 to 30 who had mild COVID-19 (a few samples of this study predate the infection). Cell type and time point are not known.

This clonotype was detected ten times or more. The V call is TRBV25-1, the J call TRBJ2-7; D is perhaps TRBD2 (5 bases). Germline CDR1 reads MGHDK; CDR2 reads SYGVNS. The V and J ends lost 3 bases and 9 bases respectively, with 12 bases between them. CDR3 length: 12 residues. The DNA of the CDR3 is TGTGCCAGCAGTGACCGGCGGGCAGCGCAGTACTTC. Translated, it gives CASSDRRAAQYF.

The chain joins TRBV5-5 to TRBJ2-7, with a tentative D call TRBD1 (6 bases). Trimming cost V 4 bases and J 6 bases, with 11 bases left between them. The CDR3 spans 12 residues. CDR1 and CDR2 (germline): SGHKS, YYEKEE (reference sequence). The CDR3, as DNA: TGTGCCAGCAGCCCGGTACAGGGCGAGCAGTACGTC. It translates to CASSPVQGEQYV.

The chain couples TRBV29-1 to TRBJ2-5; 8 bases agree with TRBD1. In germline, CDR1 is SQVTM, CDR2 ANQGSEA. This CDR3 is 12 amino acids long. Germline trimming cut 7 bases from V and 7 bases from J; bases unmatched to any gene: 8. The CDR3 sequence is CSAGGQERTQYF. In nucleotides, the CDR3 is TGCAGCGCTGGGGGACAGGAGAGGACCCAGTACTTC. The full variable domain, in which reference TRBV29-1 and TRBJ2-5 provide the parts outside the CDR3, is SAVISQKPSRDICQRGTSLTIQCQVDSQVTMMFWYRQQPGQSLTLIATANQGSEATYESGFVIDKFPISRPNLTFSTLTVSNMSPEDSSIYLCSAGGQERTQYFGPGTRLLVL.

This clonotype was recorded a few times. V gene TRBV5-1 combines with J gene TRBJ2-1, with D possibly TRBD1 on 5 matching bases. The CDR3 loop spans 11 amino acids. V dropped 5 bases and J dropped 6 bases, with 6 bases sitting between them. Germline CDR1 is SGHRS and CDR2 is YFSETQ. CDR3 sequence (DNA): TGCGCCAGCAGAAGGGGCAATGAGCAGTTCTTC. It codes for CASRRGNEQFF.

The chain couples TRBV5-1 to TRBJ1-1; D may be TRBD1 (6 bases). The CDR3 has 14 residues. CDR1 and CDR2 (germline): SGHRS, YFSETQ. V lost 1 base and J 5 bases, leaving 12 bases between the germline ends. CDR3 protein: CASSLTGSGTEAFF. The CDR3 nucleotides read TGCGCCAGCAGCTTGACAGGGTCGGGGACTGAAGCTTTCTTT.

The chain joins TRBV5-1 to TRBJ2-7; either TRBD1 or TRBD2 may fit D (5 bases each). This CDR3 spans 12 amino acids. Trimming removed 5 bases from V and 5 bases from J, with 11 bases in between. The germline gives CDR1 SGHRS, CDR2 YFSETQ. The CDR3 nucleotides are TGCGCCAGCAGGGGAGAGGGGAACGAGCAGTACGTC. Translated: CASRGEGNEQYV.

This clonotype was detected only a few times. This chain uses TRBV12-3 or TRBV12-4 with TRBJ2-1; D ambiguous. V lost 7 bases and J 4 bases, leaving 8 bases between the germline ends. The CDR3 has 12 residues. The CDR3 here is CASTLRYNEQFF. The CDR3 coding sequence is TGTGCCAGCACTCTCCGGTACAATGAGCAGTTCTTC.

The V call is TRBV2, the J call TRBJ2-1; D gene uncertain. V was shortened by 3 bases and J by 7 bases, with 13 bases between the two germline ends. Germline V gene data show CDR1 as SNHLY and CDR2 as FYNNEI. The CDR3 consists of 14 residues. The DNA of the CDR3 is TGTGCCAGCAGTGAGGGCCGCTTCGTGAATGAGCAGTTCTTC. This encodes CASSEGRFVNEQFF.

The chain joins TRBV7-6 to TRBJ2-1; 9 positions match TRBD1. Germline loops: CDR1 SGHVS, CDR2 FNYEAQ. The CDR3 extends over 18 amino acids. V lost 3 bases, J lost 1 base, and 10 bases stayed unmatched. CDR3 loop: CASSFSSWTGASYNEQFF. The CDR3 nucleotides are TGTGCCAGCAGCTTCTCTTCCTGGACAGGGGCGTCCTACAATGAGCAGTTCTTC.

The J gene is TRBJ1-1, the V gene TRBV4-2; D ambiguous. This CDR3 contains 13 residues. From germline, CDR1 is LGHNA and CDR2 YNFKEQ. V lost 0 bases, J lost 5 bases, and 7 bases lay in between. In DNA form, the CDR3 reads TGTGCCAGCAGCCAAGAACTGGGGACTGAAGCTTTCTTT. Protein product: CASSQELGTEAFF.

This clonotype came up a few times. The chain has TRBV30 and TRBJ2-3; unclear D gene. This CDR3 has 12 amino acids. Germline V gene data show CDR1 as GTSNPN and CDR2 as SVGIG (reference sequence). With 2 bases removed from V and 7 bases from J, the gap between germline ends came to 10 bases. In DNA, the CDR3 is TGTGCCTGGAGTATCGGTCACAATACGCAGTATTTT. Translating it yields CAWSIGHNTQYF. Together with reference TRBV30 and TRBJ2-3, the CDR3 gives the full variable domain: SQTIHQWPATLVQPVGSPLSLECTVEGTSNPNLYWYRQAAGRGLQLLFYSVGIGQISSEVPQNLSASRPQDRQFILSSKKLLLSDSGFYLCAWSIGHNTQYFGPGTRLTVL.

This chain connects TRBV12-5 to TRBJ2-2; D is unresolved. Germline V gene data show CDR1 as LGHNT and CDR2 as FRNRAP. Trimming removed 6 bases from V and 2 bases from J, with 10 bases in between. The CDR3 consists of 14 residues. The DNA for the CDR3 is TGTGCTAGTGGCCCCTTCCATAACACCGGGGAGCTGTTTTTT. Protein product: CASGPFHNTGELFF.

This clonotype was found a few times. This chain joins TRBV6-4 and TRBJ2-1; 8 bases fit TRBD1. This CDR3 has 15 residues. Germline CDR1 and CDR2: MRHNA and SNTAGT. With 5 bases clipped from V and 8 bases from J, the junction kept 11 bases outside the gene matches. The CDR3 nucleotides are TGTGCCAGCAGTCGCTCGGGACAGGCAAACGATGAGCAGTTCTTC. Translating it yields CASSRSGQANDEQFF.

V usage is TRBV7-8 and J usage is TRBJ2-7, with TRBD2 matching over 15 bases. This CDR3 has 16 residues. The trim removed 5 bases at V and 2 bases at J, leaving 4 bases unmatched. Germline loops: CDR1 SGHVS, CDR2 FQNEAQ. CDR3 region: CASSPWTSGGAYEQYF. CDR3 DNA sequence: TGTGCCAGCAGCCCCTGGACTAGCGGGGGGGCCTACGAGCAGTACTTC.

V usage is TRBV4-1 and J usage is TRBJ1-1; D remains unclear. Trimming removed 3 bases at V and 14 bases at J, with 19 bases between. The germline CDR1 and CDR2 sequences are MGHRA and YSYEKL. The CDR3 is made up of 13 amino acids. The CDR3 nucleotides are TGCGCCAGCAGCCACCACGGTCCCAAAGAAGAATTCTTT. Its protein product is CASSHHGPKEEFF.

The chain carries TRBV20-1 and TRBJ2-3; a possible D gene is TRBD1 (5 bases). Per germline, CDR1 DFQATT and CDR2 SNEGSKA (reference sequence). V was cut by 3 bases and J by 5 bases, with 6 bases left in between. The CDR3 contains 11 residues. The CDR3 loop is CSASTGDTQYF. In DNA, the CDR3 is TGCAGTGCTAGTACAGGAGATACGCAGTATTTT.

This chain uses TRBV14 with TRBJ2-3; possible D gene TRBD2, 5 bases. V shed 0 bases and J shed 2 bases, with 12 bases lying between them. The length of the CDR3 is 16 residues. Germline V gives CDR1 SGHDN, CDR2 FVKESK. CDR3 residues: CASSQEWTEDTDTQYF. Here the CDR3 DNA reads TGTGCCAGCAGCCAAGAATGGACGGAGGACACAGATACGCAGTATTTT.

This rearrangement joins TRBV4-2 to TRBJ1-1; D remains unclear. V was cut by 5 bases and J by 3 bases, with 16 bases left in between. CDR3 size: 15 residues. In germline, CDR1 is LGHNA, CDR2 YNFKEQ. The CDR3 here is CASSARRGRDTEAFF. CDR3 in DNA: TGTGCCAGCAGCGCTAGGCGGGGAAGGGACACTGAAGCTTTCTTT.

The V gene is TRBV9, the J gene TRBJ2-1; 8 bases agree with TRBD2. J was trimmed by 4 bases and V by 3 bases; bases with no gene match: 6. Germline V gene data show CDR1 as SGDLS and CDR2 as YYNGEE. The CDR3 runs to 15 residues. The CDR3 DNA is TGTGCCAGCAGCGCTTCGGGGGGGTCTTACAATGAGCAGTTCTTC. Translating it yields CASSASGGSYNEQFF.

The rearrangement joins TRBV5-4 to TRBJ2-3; D might be TRBD1 or TRBD2, each matching 6 bases. The CDR3 spans 15 residues. Between the trimmed V and J ends, which lost 2 bases and 6 bases, there was a span of 16 bases. CDR1 SGHNT and CDR2 YYREEE come from the germline V gene (reference sequence). As DNA, the CDR3 is TGTGCCAGCAGCTTATGGACAGCGGGCATGGATACGCAGTATTTT. This translates into CASSLWTAGMDTQYF.

The gene calls are TRBV6-5 and TRBJ2-7; D may be TRBD1 or TRBD2 (6 bases each). Germline loops: CDR1 MNHEY, CDR2 SVGAGI. V lost 6 bases, J lost 6 bases, and 12 bases lay in between. The CDR3 sequence is 12 residues long. CDR3 region: CASSFGGGEQYF. The CDR3 nucleotides are TGTGCCAGCAGCTTCGGAGGGGGCGAGCAGTACTTC.

This clonotype turned up a few times. The gene calls are TRBV4-3 and TRBJ2-2, with D perhaps matching TRBD1 or TRBD2 (6 bases each). V was shortened by 0 bases and J by 6 bases, with 14 bases between the two germline ends. CDR1 and CDR2 from the germline V gene are LGHNA and YSLEER. The CDR3 sequence is 16 residues long. The CDR3 here is CASSQEGGPESGELFF. The CDR3 DNA reads TGCGCCAGCAGCCAAGAAGGGGGGCCGGAATCCGGGGAGCTGTTTTTT.